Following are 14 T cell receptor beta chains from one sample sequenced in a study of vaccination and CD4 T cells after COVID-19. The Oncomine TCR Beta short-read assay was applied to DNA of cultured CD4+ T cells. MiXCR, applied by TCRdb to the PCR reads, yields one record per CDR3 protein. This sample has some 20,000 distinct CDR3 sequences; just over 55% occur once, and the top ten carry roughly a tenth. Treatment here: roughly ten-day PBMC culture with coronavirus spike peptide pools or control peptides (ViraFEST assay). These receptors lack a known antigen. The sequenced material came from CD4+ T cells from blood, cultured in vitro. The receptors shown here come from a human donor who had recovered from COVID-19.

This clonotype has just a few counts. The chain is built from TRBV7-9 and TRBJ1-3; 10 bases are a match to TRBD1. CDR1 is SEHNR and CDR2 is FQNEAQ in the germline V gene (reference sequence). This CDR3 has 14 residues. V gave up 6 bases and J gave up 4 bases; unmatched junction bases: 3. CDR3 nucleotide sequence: TGTGCCAGCAGGGGGACAGGGGAAGGAAACACCATATATTTT. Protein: CASRGTGEGNTIYF. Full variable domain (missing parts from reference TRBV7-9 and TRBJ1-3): DTGVSQNPRHKITKRGQNVTFRCDPISEHNRLYWYRQTLGQGPEFLTYFQNEAQLEKSRLLSDRFSAERPKGSFSTLEIQRTEQGDSAMYLCASRGTGEGNTIYFGEGSWLTVV.

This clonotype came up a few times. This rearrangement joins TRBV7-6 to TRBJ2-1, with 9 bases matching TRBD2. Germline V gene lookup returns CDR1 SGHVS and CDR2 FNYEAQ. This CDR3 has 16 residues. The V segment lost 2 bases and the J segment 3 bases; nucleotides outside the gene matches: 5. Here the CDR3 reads CASSLLREGRYNEQFF. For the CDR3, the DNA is TGTGCCAGCAGCTTACTGCGGGAGGGCCGCTACAATGAGCAGTTCTTC.

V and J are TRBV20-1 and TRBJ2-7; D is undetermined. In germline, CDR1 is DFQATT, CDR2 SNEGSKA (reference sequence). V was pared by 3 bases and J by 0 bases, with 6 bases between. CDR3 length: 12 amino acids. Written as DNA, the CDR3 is TGCAGTGCTAGCTCTAGCTCCTACGAGCAGTACTTC. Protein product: CSASSSSYEQYF.

The CDR3 protein is CASTPGQSYYGYTF. Here the CDR3 DNA reads TGTGCCAGTACCCCCGGACAGAGTTACTATGGCTACACCTTC. This chain joins TRBV19 and TRBJ1-2, with D perhaps TRBD1 (6 bases). The germline V gene encodes CDR1 LNHDA and CDR2 SQIVND (reference sequence). This CDR3 has 14 residues. Trimming stripped 7 bases from V and 3 bases from J, with 15 bases between.

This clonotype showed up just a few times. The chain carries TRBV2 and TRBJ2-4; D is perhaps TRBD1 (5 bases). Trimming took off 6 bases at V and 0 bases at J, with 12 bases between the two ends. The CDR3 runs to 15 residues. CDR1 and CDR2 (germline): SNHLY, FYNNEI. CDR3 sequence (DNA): TGTGCCAGCAGCCAGGGTACGCTAGCCAAAAACATTCAGTACTTC. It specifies CASSQGTLAKNIQYF.

The CDR3 DNA is TGTGCCAGCAGGGACCGAGGGGTTATCGAAGCTTTCTTT. Amino acid sequence: CASRDRGVIEAFF. The chain has TRBV2 and TRBJ1-1, with a weak D call TRBD1 (5 bases). Germline V gene data show CDR1 as SNHLY and CDR2 as FYNNEI. Trimming stripped 6 bases from V and 8 bases from J, with 16 bases between. The CDR3 has 13 residues.

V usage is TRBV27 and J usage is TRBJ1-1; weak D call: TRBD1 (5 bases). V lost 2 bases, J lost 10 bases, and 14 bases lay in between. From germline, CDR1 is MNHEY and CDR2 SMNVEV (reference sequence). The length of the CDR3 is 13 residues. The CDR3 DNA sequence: TGTGCCAGCAGTTTAAGGGTAGGGACGGGAGCTTTCTTT. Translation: CASSLRVGTGAFF.

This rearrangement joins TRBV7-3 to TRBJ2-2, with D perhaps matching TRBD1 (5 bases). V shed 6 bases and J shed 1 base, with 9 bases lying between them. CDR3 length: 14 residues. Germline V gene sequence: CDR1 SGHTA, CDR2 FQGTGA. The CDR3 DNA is TGTGCCAGCAGACGTGACAGGAACACCGGGGAGCTGTTTTTT. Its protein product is CASRRDRNTGELFF.

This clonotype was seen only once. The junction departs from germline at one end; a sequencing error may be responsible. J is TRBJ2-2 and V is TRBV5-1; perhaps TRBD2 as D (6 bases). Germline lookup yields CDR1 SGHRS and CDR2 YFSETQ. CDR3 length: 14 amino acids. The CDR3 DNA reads TGCGCCAGCAGCTTGGGTCGTCAGGGCGGGGAGCCTTTCTTT. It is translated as CASSLGRQGGEPFF.

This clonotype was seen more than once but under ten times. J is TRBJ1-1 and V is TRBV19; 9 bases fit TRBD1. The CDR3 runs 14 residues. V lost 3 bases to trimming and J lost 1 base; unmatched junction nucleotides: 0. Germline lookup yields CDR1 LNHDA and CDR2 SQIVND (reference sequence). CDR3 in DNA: TGTGCCAGTAGTATGGGACAGGGGAACACTGAAGCTTTCTTT. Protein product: CASSMGQGNTEAFF.

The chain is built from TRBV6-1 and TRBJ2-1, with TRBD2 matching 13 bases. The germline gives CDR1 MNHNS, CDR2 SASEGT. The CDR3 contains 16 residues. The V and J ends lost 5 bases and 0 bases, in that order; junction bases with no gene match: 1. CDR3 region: CASSRLAGGSYNEQFF. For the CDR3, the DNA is TGTGCCAGCAGTCGACTAGCGGGGGGCTCCTACAATGAGCAGTTCTTC.

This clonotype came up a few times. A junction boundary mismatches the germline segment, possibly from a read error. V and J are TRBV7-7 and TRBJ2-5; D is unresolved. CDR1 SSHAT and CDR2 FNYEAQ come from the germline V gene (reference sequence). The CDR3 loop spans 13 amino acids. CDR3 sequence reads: CASSSEDGETQYF. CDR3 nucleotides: TGTGCTAGCAGCTCAGAAGATGGGGAGACCCAGTACTTC.

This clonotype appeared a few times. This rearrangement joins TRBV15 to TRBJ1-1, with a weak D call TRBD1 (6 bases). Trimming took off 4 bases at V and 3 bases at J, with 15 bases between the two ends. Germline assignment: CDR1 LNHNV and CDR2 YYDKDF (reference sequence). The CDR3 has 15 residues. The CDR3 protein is CATSTPQGSDTEAFF. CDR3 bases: TGTGCCACCAGCACGCCACAGGGATCGGACACTGAAGCTTTCTTT.

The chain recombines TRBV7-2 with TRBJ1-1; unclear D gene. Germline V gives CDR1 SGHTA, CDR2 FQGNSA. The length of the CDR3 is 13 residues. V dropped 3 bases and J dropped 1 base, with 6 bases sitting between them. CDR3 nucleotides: TGTGCCAGCAGCTTTCAGGAGAACACTGAAGCTTTCTTT. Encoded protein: CASSFQENTEAFF.